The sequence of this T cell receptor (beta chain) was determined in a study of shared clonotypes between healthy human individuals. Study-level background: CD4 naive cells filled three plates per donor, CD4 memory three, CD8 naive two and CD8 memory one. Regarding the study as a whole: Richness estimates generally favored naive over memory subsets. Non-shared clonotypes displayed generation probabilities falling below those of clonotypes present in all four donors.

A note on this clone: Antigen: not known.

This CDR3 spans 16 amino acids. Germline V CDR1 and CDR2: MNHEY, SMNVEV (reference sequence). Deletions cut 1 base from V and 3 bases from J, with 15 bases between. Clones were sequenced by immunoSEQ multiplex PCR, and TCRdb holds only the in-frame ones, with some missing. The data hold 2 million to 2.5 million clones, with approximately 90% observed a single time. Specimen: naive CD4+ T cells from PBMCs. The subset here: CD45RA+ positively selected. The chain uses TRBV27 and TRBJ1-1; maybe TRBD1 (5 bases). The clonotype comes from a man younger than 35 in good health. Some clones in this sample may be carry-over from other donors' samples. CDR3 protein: CASSLLAPQGDTEAFF. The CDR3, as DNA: TGTGCCAGCAGTTTATTGGCCCCTCAAGGGGACACTGAAGCTTTCTTT.